Given below is one T cell receptor (beta chain) in context. This clonotype has at least ten counts. Its antigen target is currently unknown. No base-level quality is on record; no much larger clone is a single base apart. For repertoire sequencing, the TCR beta CDR3 regions were amplified from RNA transcripts. The first round was an RT-PCR using HTBI primers with the Qiagen OneStep RT-PCR kit, and this first round was followed by a second-round multiplex PCR, then size selection and purification. Libraries were sequenced on an Illumina HiSeq2000 using paired-end 100 bp reads. Processing in the source paper ran as follows. SOAPnuke was used to process the reads, throwing out any read that had adapters, had uncalled bases, had a mean Phred below 15, or lacked an exact constant-primer or identifier match. COPE v1.2.5 was used to merge high-quality paired reads. Each unique nucleotide sequence was treated as a clonotype, and MiTCR v1.1 was used to align the clonotypes to the IMGT TRB V, D and J references. Analysis was restricted to V-J combinations with a frequency above 0.0001, which covered 98% to 99.2% of repertoires. A TCR clonal expansion and chaos score per V-J combination was defined as the ratio of F50 clonal expansion to chaos observed in the TCRdist matrix. Welch's t-statistics and random forest were used to reduce features to about a dozen V-J combinations, which were fed into a naive Bayes classifier. Thyroid-blood repertoire similarity was quantified with the Morisita-Horn index. TCRdb trimmed public reads at Q25 via fastp, called clones via MiXCR and kept in-frame beta chains. Rows matching on CDR3 protein sequence are summarized as one entry with the most common DNA and genes. The V and J calls shown here were made by TCRdb, not taken from the authors' results. The sample yields hundreds of thousands of distinct CDR3 sequences; roughly 41% were counted once. Under 3.5% of the sample rests with the top ten.

The record originates from a study of Graves' ophthalmopathy and Graves' hyperthyroidism (dated by TCRdb to the late 2010s). Background for the entire study: Peripheral blood samples were taken at the time of initial diagnosis, before any treatment was given. The study used signatures of the TCR beta repertoire to tell Graves' ophthalmopathy apart from Graves' hyperthyroidism and to predict which patients would progress to ophthalmopathy. In total, 135 blood samples were TCR-sequenced: approximately 42 ophthalmopathy, roughly 77 hyperthyroidism and about 17 hyperthyroidism-to-ophthalmopathy patients. A discovery set of 100 patients (43 ophthalmopathy, some 58 stable hyperthyroidism) was enrolled to explore V-J signatures distinguishing ophthalmopathy from hyperthyroidism. An independent validation cohort was composed of roughly 18 hyperthyroidism patients and roughly 16 patients who later progressed from hyperthyroidism to ophthalmopathy. In about six hyperthyroidism patients, T-cell repertoires of thyroid tissue and blood were compared. After sampling, hyperthyroidism patients received methimazole starting at 30 mg daily, and ophthalmopathy patients received high-dose intravenous methylprednisolone. The investigation overall reported the following: Sample size was not statistically predetermined, and group allocation was not concealed from the investigators. Most expanded thyroid clonotypes with a frequency above 0.001 also appeared in blood, which suggests that blood repertoires may reflect the immune response in the thyroid. In cross-validation, the 13-signature model distinguished ophthalmopathy from stable hyperthyroidism with approximately 90% sensitivity and approximately 81% specificity, while in the test set the corresponding values were about 80% and 75%. In validation, the model predicted ophthalmopathy progression with less than 71% sensitivity and approximately 78% specificity; about a dozen predicted patients were CT-confirmed with GO in a median of approximately 6.5 months.

Ophthalmopathy patients had moderately to severely active disease, Clinical Activity Score of at least 3, NOSPECS grade of at least 4, and disease duration under 3 months. Anyone with other autoimmune diseases, uncontrolled infections, pregnancy or lactation was excluded from the study. Clinical symptoms, serum thyroxine, TRAb, thyroid ultrasound and orbital computed tomography were used for diagnosis. PBMCs were isolated from 10 ml of fresh peripheral blood by Ficoll-Paque density gradient centrifugation. Trizol reagent was used to extract the total RNA, and its quality was then checked on an Agilent 2100 Bioanalyzer. Looking up the germline V gene yields CDR1 KGHDR and CDR2 SFDVKD. V is reduced by 5 bases and J by 2 bases, leaving a spacing of 3 bases between them. Including cysteine and phenylalanine, the CDR3 has 12 amino acids. Solely the CDR3 DNA is kept, with 36 bases framed from the first base.

The sequence came from an adult man with Graves' ophthalmopathy. The sample comprised peripheral blood. This chain joins TRBV24-1 to TRBJ1-5; the D gene lacks a confident call. The CDR3 reads as follows: CATSGGNQPQHF. The DNA sequence follows: TGTGCCACCAGTGGAGGCAATCAGCCCCAGCATTTT.